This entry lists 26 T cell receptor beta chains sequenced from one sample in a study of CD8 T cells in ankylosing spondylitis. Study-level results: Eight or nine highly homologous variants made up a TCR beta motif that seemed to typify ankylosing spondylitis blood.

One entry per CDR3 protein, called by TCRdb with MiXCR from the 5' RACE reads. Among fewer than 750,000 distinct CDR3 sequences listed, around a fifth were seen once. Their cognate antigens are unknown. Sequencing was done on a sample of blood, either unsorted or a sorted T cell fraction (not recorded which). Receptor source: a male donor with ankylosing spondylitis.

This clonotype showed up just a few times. The CDR3 bases are TGTGCCAGCAGCTTTTGGGGCATCCCTGAAGCTTTCTTT. Translation: CASSFWGIPEAFF. V is TRBV11-2 and J is TRBJ1-1, with D possibly being TRBD1 (5 bases). This CDR3 region has 13 residues. Deletions cut 3 bases from V and 6 bases from J, with 11 bases between. CDR1 SGHAT and CDR2 FQNNGV come from the germline V gene.

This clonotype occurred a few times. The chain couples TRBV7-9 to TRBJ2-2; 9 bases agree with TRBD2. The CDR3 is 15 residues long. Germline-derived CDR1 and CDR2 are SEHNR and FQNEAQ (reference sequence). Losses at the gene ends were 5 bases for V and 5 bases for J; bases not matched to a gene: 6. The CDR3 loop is CASSITSGRTGELFF. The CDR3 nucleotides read TGTGCCAGCAGCATAACTAGCGGGCGGACCGGGGAGCTGTTTTTT.

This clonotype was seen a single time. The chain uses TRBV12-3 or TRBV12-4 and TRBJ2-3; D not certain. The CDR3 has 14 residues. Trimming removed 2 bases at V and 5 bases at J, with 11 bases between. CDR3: CASSLRGQRDTQYF. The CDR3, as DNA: TGTGCCAGCAGTTTACGTGGGCAAAGAGATACGCAGTATTTT.

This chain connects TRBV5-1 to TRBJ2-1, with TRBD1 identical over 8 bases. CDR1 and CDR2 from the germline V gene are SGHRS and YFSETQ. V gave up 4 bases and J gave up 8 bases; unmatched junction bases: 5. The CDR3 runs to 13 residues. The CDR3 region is CASSGGQEDEQFF. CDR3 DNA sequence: TGCGCCAGCAGCGGGGGACAGGAAGATGAGCAGTTCTTC.

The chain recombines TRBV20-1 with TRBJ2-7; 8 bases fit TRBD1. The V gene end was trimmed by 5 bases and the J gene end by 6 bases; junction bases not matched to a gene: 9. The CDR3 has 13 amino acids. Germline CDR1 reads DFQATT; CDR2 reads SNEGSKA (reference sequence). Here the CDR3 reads CSAQDRASGEQYF. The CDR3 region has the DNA TGCAGTGCTCAGGACAGGGCATCTGGCGAGCAGTACTTC.

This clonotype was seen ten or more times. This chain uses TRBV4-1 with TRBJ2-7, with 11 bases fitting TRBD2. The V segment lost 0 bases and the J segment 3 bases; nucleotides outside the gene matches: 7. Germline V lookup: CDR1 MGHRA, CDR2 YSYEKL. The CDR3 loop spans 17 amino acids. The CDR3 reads CASSQELAGVGDYEQYF. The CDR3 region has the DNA TGCGCCAGCAGCCAAGAACTAGCGGGAGTGGGAGACTACGAGCAGTACTTC.

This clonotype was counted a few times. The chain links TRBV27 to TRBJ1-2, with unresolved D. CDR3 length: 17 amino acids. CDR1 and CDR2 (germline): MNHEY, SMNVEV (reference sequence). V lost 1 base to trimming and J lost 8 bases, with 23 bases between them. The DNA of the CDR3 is TGTGCCAGCAGTTTATTGCTTTGGCGGGGTCGGACGACGGGCTACACCTTC. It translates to CASSLLLWRGRTTGYTF.

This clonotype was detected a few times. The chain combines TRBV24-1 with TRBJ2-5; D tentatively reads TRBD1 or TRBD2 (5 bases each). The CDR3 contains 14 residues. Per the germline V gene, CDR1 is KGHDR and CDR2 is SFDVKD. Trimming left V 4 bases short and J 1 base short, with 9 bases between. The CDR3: CATSDPGTQETQYF. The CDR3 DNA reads TGTGCCACCAGTGACCCCGGGACCCAAGAGACCCAGTACTTC.

CDR3 bases: TGCAGTGCTAGAGGGACTAGCGGGAGGGATGAGCAGTTCTTC. Translation gives CSARGTSGRDEQFF. The chain couples TRBV20-1 to TRBJ2-1; TRBD2 matches at 15 bases. The V and J ends lost 1 base and 8 bases, in that order; junction bases with no gene match: 0. Germline V gives CDR1 DFQATT, CDR2 SNEGSKA (reference sequence). This CDR3 comprises 14 residues.

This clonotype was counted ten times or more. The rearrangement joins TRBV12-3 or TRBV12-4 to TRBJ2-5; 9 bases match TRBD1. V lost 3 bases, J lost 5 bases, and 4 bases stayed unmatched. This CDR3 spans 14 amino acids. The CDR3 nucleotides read TGTGCCAGCAGTTTGACAGGGGGAAGGGAGACCCAGTACTTC. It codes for CASSLTGGRETQYF.

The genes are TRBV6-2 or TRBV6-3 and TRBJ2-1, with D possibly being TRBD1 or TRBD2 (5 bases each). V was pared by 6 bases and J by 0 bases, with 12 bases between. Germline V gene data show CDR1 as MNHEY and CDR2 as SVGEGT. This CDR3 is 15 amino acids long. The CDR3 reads CASSNPGSSYNEQFF. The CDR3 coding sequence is TGTGCCAGCAGCAACCCAGGGAGCTCCTACAATGAGCAGTTCTTC.

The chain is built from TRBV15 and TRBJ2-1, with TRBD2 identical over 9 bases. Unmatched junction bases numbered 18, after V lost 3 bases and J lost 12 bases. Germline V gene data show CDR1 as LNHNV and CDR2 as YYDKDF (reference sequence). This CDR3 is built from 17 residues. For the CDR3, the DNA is TGTGCCACCAGCAGGGGAGGCGGGCCTAGCGGGAAGTACGGGCAGTTCTTC. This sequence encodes CATSRGGGPSGKYGQFF.

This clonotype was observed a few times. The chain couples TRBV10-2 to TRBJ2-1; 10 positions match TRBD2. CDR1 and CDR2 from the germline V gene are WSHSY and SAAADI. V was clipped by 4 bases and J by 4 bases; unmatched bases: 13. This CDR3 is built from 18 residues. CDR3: CASSGRLAGVRIYNEQFF. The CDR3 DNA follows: TGCGCCAGCAGTGGGAGGCTAGCGGGAGTACGAATTTACAATGAGCAGTTCTTC.

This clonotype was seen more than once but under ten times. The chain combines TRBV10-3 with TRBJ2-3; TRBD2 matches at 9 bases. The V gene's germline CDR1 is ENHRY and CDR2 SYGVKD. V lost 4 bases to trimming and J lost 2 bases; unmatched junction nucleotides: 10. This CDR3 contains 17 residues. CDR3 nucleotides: TGTGCCATCAGTGGAAGGGGACTAGCAGAATTCACAGATACGCAGTATTTT. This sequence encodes CAISGRGLAEFTDTQYF.

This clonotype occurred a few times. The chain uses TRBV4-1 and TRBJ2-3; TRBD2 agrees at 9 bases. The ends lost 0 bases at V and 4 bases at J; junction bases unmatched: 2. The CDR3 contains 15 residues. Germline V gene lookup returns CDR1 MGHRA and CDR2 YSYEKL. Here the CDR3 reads CASSQEASGADTQYF. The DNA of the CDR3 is TGCGCCAGCAGCCAAGAGGCTAGCGGGGCAGATACGCAGTATTTT.

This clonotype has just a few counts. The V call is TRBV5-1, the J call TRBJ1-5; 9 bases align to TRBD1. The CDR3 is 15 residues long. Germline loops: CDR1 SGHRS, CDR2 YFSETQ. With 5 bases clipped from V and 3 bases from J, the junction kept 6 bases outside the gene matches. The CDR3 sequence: CASSLGDRDNQPQHF. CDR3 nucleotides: TGCGCCAGCAGTCTAGGGGACAGGGACAATCAGCCCCAGCATTTT.

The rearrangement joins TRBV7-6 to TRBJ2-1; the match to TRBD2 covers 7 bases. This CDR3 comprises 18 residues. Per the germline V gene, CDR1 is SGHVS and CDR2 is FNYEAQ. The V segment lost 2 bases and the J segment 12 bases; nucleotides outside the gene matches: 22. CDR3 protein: CASSLYLFLAEKPKGQFF. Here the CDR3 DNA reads TGTGCCAGCAGCTTATACCTCTTCCTAGCGGAGAAACCCAAGGGGCAGTTCTTC.

The CDR3, as DNA: TGCAGTGCTGCCGGCCCAGGGAACACTGAAGCTTTCTTT. Encoded protein: CSAAGPGNTEAFF. V is TRBV20-1 and J is TRBJ1-1; no definite D call. Trimming pared 5 bases from V and 1 base from J, leaving 11 bases between. Germline lookup yields CDR1 DFQATT and CDR2 SNEGSKA (reference sequence). The CDR3 loop spans 13 amino acids.

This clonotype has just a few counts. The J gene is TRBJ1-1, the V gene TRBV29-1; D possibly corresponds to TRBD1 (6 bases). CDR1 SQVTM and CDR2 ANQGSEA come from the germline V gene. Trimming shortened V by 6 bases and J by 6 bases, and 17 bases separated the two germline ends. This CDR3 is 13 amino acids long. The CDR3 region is CSVTPGARAEAFF. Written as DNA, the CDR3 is TGCAGCGTGACCCCGGGGGCTCGTGCTGAAGCTTTCTTT.

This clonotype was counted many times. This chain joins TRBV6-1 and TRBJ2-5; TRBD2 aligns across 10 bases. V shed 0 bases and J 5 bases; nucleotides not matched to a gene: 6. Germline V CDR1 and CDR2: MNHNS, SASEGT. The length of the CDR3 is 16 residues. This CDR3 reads CASSEASGGARETQYF. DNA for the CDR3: TGTGCCAGCAGTGAAGCCAGCGGGGGGGCTCGGGAGACCCAGTACTTC.

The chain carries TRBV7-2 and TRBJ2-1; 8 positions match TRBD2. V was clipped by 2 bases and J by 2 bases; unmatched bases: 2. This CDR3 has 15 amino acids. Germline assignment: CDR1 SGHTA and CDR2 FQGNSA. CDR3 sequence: CASSLWRGAYNEQFF. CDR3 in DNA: TGTGCCAGCAGCTTATGGCGGGGGGCCTACAATGAGCAGTTCTTC.

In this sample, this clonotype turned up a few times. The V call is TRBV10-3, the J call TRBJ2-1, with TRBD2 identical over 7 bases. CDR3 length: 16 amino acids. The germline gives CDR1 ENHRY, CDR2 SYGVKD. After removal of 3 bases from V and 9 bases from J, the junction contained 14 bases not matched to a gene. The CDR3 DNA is TGTGCCATCAGTGACCCTGCTAGCGGCTACCCCGGTGAGCAGTTCTTC. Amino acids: CAISDPASGYPGEQFF.

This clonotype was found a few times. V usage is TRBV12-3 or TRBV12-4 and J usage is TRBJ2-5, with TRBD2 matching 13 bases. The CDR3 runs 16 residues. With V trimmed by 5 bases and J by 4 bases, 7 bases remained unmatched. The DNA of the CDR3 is TGTGCCAGCAGTCCAAGGACTAGCGGGGGAGGAGAGACCCAGTACTTC. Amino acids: CASSPRTSGGGETQYF.

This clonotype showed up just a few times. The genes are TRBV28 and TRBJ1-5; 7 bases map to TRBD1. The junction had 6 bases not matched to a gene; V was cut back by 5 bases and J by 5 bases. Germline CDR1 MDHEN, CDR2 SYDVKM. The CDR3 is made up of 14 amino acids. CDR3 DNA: TGTGCCAGCAGTAAACACAGGGGATATCAGCCCCAGCATTTT. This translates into CASSKHRGYQPQHF.

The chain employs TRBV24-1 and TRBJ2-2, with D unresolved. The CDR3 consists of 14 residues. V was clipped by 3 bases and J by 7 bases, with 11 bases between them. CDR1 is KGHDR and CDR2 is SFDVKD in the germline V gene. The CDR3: CATSDPRAGGELFF. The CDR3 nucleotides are TGTGCCACCAGTGATCCCCGGGCCGGCGGGGAGCTGTTTTTT.

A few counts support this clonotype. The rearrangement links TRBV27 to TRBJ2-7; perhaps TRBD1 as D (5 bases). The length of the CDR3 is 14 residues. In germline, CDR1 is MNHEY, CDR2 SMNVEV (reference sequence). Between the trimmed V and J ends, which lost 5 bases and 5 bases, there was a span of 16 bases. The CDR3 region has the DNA TGTGCCAGCAGTCCAAGGGCAGGGCTCAACGAGCAGTACTTC. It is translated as CASSPRAGLNEQYF.